The entry below describes one TCR beta chain. Its antigen is undetermined. Naive-designated CD8 cells lacked CD45RO, were positively enriched for CCR7, and omitted terminally differentiated effector memory CD45RA+ cells. This sample was included in a study of shared clonotypes between healthy human individuals. Study-wide results and caveats: Clonotype sharing across donors was expected to vary with sequencing depth. When naive CD4 clonotypes were compared across four donors, about 4.9% were shared. Generally, naive subsets came out with larger estimated richness than memory subsets.

CDR3 length equals 15 residues. The V segment lost 4 bases and the J segment 7 bases; nucleotides outside the gene matches: 6. CDR1 and CDR2 from the germline V gene are ENHRY and SYGVKD. Produced via immunoSEQ multiplex PCR; TCRdb's table is partial and in-frame only. The sample has about 2.2 million clones; about 93% are singletons. This receptor was obtained from a man aged 18-30 years in good health. Some clones in this sample may be carry-over from other donors' samples. The specimen sequenced was naive CD8+ T cells from PBMCs. This chain joins TRBV10-3 and TRBJ2-1; 11 bases match TRBD2. The CDR3 sequence is CAISAGTSGMNEQFF. The CDR3 coding sequence is TGTGCCATCAGTGCCGGGACTAGCGGAATGAATGAGCAGTTCTTC.